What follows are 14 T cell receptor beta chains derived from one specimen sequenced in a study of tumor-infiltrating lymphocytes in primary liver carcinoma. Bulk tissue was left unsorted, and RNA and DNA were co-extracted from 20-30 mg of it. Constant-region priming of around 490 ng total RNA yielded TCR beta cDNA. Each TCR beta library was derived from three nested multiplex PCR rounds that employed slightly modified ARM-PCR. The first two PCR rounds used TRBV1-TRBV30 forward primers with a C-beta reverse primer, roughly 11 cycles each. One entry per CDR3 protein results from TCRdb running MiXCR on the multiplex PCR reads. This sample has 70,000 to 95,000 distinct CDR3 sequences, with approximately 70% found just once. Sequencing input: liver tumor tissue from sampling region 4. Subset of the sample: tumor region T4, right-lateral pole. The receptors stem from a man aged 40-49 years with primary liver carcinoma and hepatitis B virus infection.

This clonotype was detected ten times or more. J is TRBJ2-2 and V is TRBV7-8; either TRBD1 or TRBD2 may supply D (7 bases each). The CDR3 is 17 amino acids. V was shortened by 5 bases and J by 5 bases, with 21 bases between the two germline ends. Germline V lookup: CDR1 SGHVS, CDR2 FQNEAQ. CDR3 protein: CASSRWGGLQGTGELFF. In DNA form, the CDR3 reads TGTGCCAGCAGCCGATGGGGGGGCCTACAGGGGACCGGGGAGCTGTTTTTT.

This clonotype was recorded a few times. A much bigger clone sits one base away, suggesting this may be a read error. In nucleotides, the CDR3 is TGTGCCAGCCTTCCTTCCGGGATCCTCCGTACTAATACGCCGTATTTT. Translating it yields CASLPSGILRTNTPYF. The chain joins TRBV12-3 or TRBV12-4 to TRBJ2-3; D perhaps matches TRBD2 (5 bases). The CDR3 extends over 16 amino acids.

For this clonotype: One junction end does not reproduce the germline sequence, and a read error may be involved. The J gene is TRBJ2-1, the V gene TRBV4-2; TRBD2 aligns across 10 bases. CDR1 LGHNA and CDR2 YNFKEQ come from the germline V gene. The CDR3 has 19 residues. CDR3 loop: CVSSQEGLAGALSYDEQFF. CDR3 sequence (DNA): TGTGTCAGCAGCCAAGAAGGGCTAGCGGGAGCTCTCTCCTACGATGAGCAGTTCTTC.

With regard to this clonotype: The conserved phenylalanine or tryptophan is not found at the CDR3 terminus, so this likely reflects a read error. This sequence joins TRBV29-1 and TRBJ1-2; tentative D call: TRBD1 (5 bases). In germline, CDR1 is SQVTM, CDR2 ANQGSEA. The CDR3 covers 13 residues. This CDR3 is CSVVDSTNYGYTY. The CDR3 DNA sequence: TGCAGCGTAGTAGACAGCACTAACTATGGTTACACCTAC.

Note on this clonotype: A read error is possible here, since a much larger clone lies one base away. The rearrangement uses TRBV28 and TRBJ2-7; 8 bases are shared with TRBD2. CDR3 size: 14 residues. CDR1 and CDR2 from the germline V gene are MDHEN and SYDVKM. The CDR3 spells CVSSPGTSIDEQYF. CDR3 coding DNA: TGTGTCAGCAGTCCCGGGACTAGTATCGACGAGCAGTACTTC.

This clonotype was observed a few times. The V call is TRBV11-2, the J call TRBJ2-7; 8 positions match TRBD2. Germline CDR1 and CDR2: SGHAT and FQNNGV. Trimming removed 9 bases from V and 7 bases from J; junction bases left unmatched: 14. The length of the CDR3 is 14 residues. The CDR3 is CASSPPAGGWEQYF. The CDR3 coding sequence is TGTGCCAGTAGCCCCCCGGCGGGGGGATGGGAGCAGTACTTC.

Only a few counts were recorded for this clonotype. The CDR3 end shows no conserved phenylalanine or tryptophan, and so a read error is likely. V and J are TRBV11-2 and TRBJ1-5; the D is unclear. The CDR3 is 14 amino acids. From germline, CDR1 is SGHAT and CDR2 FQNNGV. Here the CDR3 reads CASSTGRFPEPQHL. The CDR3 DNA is TGTGCCAGCAGTACCGGACGGTTTCCCGAGCCTCAGCATCTT.

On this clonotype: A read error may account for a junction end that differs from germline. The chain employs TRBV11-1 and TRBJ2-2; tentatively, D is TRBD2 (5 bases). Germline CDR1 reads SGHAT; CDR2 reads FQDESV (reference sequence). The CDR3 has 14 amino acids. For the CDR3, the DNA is TGTGCCAGCAGCTTAGGTTTACACACCGGGGAGCTGCTCTTT. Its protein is CASSLGLHTGELLF.

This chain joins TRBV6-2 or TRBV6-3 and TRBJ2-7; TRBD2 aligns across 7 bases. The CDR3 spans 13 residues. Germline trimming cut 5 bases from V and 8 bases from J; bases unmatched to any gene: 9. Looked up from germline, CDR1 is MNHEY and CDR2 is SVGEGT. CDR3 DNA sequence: TGTGCCAGCAGTCTCGATTCGGGAGGCAAGCAGTACTTC. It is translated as CASSLDSGGKQYF.

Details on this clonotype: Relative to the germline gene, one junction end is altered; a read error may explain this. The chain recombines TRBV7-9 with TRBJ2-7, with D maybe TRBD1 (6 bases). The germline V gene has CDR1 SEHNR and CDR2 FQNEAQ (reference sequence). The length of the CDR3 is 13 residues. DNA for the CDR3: TGCGCCAGCAGCATGGGGGCTAGCTCAGGGCAGTACTTC. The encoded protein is CASSMGASSGQYF.

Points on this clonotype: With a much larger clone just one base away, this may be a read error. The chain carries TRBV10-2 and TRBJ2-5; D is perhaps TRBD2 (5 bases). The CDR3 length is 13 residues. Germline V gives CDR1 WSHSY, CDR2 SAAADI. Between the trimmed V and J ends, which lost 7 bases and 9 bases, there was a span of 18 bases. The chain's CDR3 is CASNGRLEGSQYF. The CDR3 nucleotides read TGCGCCAGCAATGGGAGACTCGAAGGGTCCCAGTACTTC.

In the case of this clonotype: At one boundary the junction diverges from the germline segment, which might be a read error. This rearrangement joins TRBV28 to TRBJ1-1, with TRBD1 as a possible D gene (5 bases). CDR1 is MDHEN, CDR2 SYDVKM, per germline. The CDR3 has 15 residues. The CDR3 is CASIPATGGSTEAFF. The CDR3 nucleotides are TGTGCTAGCATTCCCGCGACGGGGGGGAGCACTGAAGCTTTCTTT.

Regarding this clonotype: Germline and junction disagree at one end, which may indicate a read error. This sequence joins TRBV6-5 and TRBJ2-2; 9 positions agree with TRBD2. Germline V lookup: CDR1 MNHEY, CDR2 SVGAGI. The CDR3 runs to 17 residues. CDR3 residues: CASRSPPGGREHRGAVF. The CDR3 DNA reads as TGTGCCAGCAGGTCCCCCCCTGGCGGGAGGGAACACCGGGGAGCTGTTTTT.

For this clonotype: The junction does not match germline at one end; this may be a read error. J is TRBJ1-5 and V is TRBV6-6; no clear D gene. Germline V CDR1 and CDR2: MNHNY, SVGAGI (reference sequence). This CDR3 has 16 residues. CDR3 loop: CARSYRVEYSIQPQRF. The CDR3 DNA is TGTGCCAGAAGTTACCGAGTAGAGTATAGCATTCAGCCCCAGCGTTTT.